The clone carrying this TCR beta chain was detected many times. Its antigen is unidentified. This sample was included in a study of T cell repertoires in cytomegalovirus infection. Study summary: Peptides in the study included HLA-C-restricted and HLA-B-restricted CMV epitopes. It was the public TCR beta signatures that indicated both CMV infection and matching HLA type.

Overall study results and limits: HLA-C-restricted CMV clonotypes gave the most frequent clonotype in two of eight donors. CMV carriers with the relevant HLA were identified by cumulative public TCR beta family frequency.

TCRdb recomputed calls from the reads with MiXCR, one row per CDR3 protein. The sample comprises hundreds of thousands of distinct CDR3 sequences, roughly 31% of which are singletons, and over 12% rests with the top ten. Sample: cultured CD8+ T cells from PBMCs, taken from culture after CMV antigen stimulation. The TCR sequence derives from a human donor in good health (CMV status not recorded). Some clones in this sample may be carry-over from other donors' samples.

The CDR3 DNA follows: TGTGCCAGCAGCCAGTACCGGGACAGGGGATCAGATACGCAGTATTTT. This encodes CASSQYRDRGSDTQYF. The chain joins TRBV12-3 or TRBV12-4 to TRBJ2-3, with 10 bases identical to TRBD1. With 6 bases clipped from V and 4 bases from J, the junction kept 10 bases outside the gene matches. The CDR3 consists of 16 residues.